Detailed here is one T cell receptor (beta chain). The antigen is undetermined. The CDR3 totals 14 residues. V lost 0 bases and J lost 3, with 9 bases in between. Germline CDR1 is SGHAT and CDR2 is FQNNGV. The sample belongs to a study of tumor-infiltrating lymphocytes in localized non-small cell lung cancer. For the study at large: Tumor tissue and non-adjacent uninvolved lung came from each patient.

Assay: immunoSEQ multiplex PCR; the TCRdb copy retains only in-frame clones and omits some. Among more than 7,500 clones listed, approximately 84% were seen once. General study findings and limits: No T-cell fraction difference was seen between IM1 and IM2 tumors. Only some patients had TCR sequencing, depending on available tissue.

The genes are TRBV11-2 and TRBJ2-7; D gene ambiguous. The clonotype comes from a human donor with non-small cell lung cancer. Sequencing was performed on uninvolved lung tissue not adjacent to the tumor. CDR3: CASSLDARDYEQYF. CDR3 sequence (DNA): TGTGCCAGCAGCTTAGACGCCCGAGACTACGAGCAGTACTTC.